This T cell receptor (beta chain) was captured in a study of blood T cell repertoires in COVID-19. Study details: Sources were T cells, B-cell-depleted T cells, or PBMCs; the material itself was cDNA or gDNA.

Source study methods: For nucleated cells, counts were estimated from reference gene primer amplification. Sequenced by immunoSEQ multiplex PCR; TCRdb stores in-frame clones only, minus some. V, J and clone size were drawn from that table, and D and trimming were deduced from the DNA. Here the sample spans approximately 210,000 clones, 89% being singletons. The germline V gene encodes CDR1 SGHTA and CDR2 FQGNSA. V lost 5 bases and J lost 4, with 16 bases in between. The CDR3 loop spans 15 amino acids. The chain carries TRBV7-2 and TRBJ2-3; D remains ambiguous. The sample taken for sequencing was peripheral blood. This sequence was found in a woman aged 40 to 50 with acute or convalescent COVID-19. The CDR3 protein is CASSPGNTQADTQYF. The CDR3 DNA follows: TGTGCCAGCAGCCCCGGCAACACCCAGGCAGATACGCAGTATTTT.